This T cell receptor (beta chain) was retrieved from a study of shared T cell receptors in the human thymus. V was trimmed by 3 bases and J by 4 bases, leaving 11 bases between them. Germline CDR1 is SGHRS and CDR2 is YFSETQ. The CDR3 runs to 14 residues. Sequencing was performed with immunoSEQ multiplex PCR; in TCRdb, only in-frame clones are kept and a portion is missing. The repertoire consists of some 640,000 clones, with around 87% occurring once and the leading ten covering about 0.0094%. These data are also associated with another study on human thymus T cells. That source notes: Related studies found that unrelated individuals share highly overlapping thymic repertoires.

The chain joins TRBV5-1 to TRBJ1-3; perhaps TRBD1 as D (6 bases). The clonotype originates from a boy under two years old with a congenital heart defect. Input material: thymocytes. The CDR3 protein is CASSSGGLGNTIYF. The DNA for the CDR3 is TGCGCCAGCAGCTCCGGGGGGCTGGGAAACACCATATATTTT. Full variable domain (remainder filled in from reference TRBV5-1 and TRBJ1-3): KAGVTQTPRYLIKTRGQQVTLSCSPISGHRSVSWYQQTPGQGLQFLFEYFSETQRNKGNFPGRFSGRQFSNSRSEMNVSTLELGDSALYLCASSSGGLGNTIYFGEGSWLTVV.